Following are 5 T cell receptor beta chains from one sample sequenced in a study of blood T cell repertoires in COVID-19. Here immunoSEQ multiplex PCR was the method, and the copy in TCRdb shows in-frame clones only, minus some. The sample lists 650,000 to 800,000 clones, more than 80% seen once, with roughly 0.25% in the top ten. The sequencing input was peripheral blood. The origin of the receptors is a woman aged 18-29 years with acute or convalescent COVID-19.

Comments on this clone: Other DNA variants within this sample encode the same CDR3. The rearrangement joins TRBV7-3 to TRBJ1-1, with D uncertain. The CDR3 consists of 13 residues. CDR1 and CDR2 (germline): SGHTA, FQGTGA. V was cut by 0 bases and J by 1 base, with 3 bases left in between. CDR3 protein: CASSLTRNTEAFF. CDR3 coding DNA: TGTGCCAGCAGCTTAACGAGGAACACTGAAGCTTTCTTT. Full variable domain (rest looked up from reference TRBV7-3 and TRBJ1-1): GAGVSQTPSNKVTEKGKYVELRCDPISGHTALYWYRQSLGQGPEFLIYFQGTGAADDSGLPNDRFFAVRPEGSVSTLKIQRTERGDSAVYLCASSLTRNTEAFFGQGTRLTVV.

The V gene is TRBV4-1, the J gene TRBJ1-2; TRBD1 matches at 9 bases. V gave up 2 bases and J gave up 3 bases; unmatched junction bases: 1. CDR1 MGHRA and CDR2 YSYEKL come from the germline V gene. The CDR3 contains 14 residues. The DNA for the CDR3 is TGCGCCAGCAGCCAAAGACAGGGGGACTATGGCTACACCTTC. Protein product: CASSQRQGDYGYTF.

The CDR3 sequence: CASSINRGTEAFF. For the CDR3, the DNA is TGTGCCAGTAGTATCAACAGGGGCACTGAAGCTTTCTTT. The rearrangement links TRBV19 to TRBJ1-1; the match to TRBD1 covers 7 bases. CDR3 length: 13 residues. Germline-derived CDR1 and CDR2 are LNHDA and SQIVND (reference sequence). Trimming at V came to 3 bases and at J to 4 bases, leaving 2 bases not matched to a gene.

The rearrangement uses TRBV24-1 and TRBJ2-3, with 10 bases identical to TRBD2. Unmatched junction bases numbered 5, after V lost 3 bases and J lost 6 bases. The CDR3 sequence is 15 residues long. Germline loops: CDR1 KGHDR, CDR2 SFDVKD. The chain's CDR3 is CATSDSGGATDTQYF. Here the CDR3 DNA reads TGTGCCACCAGTGATAGCGGGGGGGCAACCGATACGCAGTATTTT.

CDR3 coding DNA: TGCGCCAGCAGCCTCGAAGGGACAGGGGGTGGCTACACCTTC. This encodes CASSLEGTGGGYTF. This rearrangement joins TRBV4-1 to TRBJ1-2; 11 bases align to TRBD1. The CDR3 has 14 residues. With 4 bases clipped from V and 7 bases from J, the junction kept 5 bases outside the gene matches. Looked up from germline, CDR1 is MGHRA and CDR2 is YSYEKL.